These 21 T cell receptor beta chains originate from one sample sequenced in a study of blood T cell repertoires in COVID-19. TCRdb's table, derived via immunoSEQ multiplex PCR, lists solely in-frame clones and lacks some. This sample has more than 110,000 clones, with around nine tenths found just once. Sequencing input: peripheral blood. The receptors shown here come from a human donor in a cohort sampled during active COVID-19.

The gene calls are TRBV6-1 and TRBJ2-1, with a tentative D call TRBD1 (6 bases). V was clipped by 0 bases and J by 3 bases, with 18 bases between them. The CDR3 contains 18 residues. The germline CDR1 and CDR2 sequences are MNHNS and SASEGT. CDR3 in amino acids: CASSEALLWDTIYNEQFF. The CDR3 DNA reads TGTGCCAGCAGTGAAGCGCTTCTTTGGGACACAATCTACAATGAGCAGTTCTTC.

The chain has TRBV9 and TRBJ2-2; no clear D. Trimming took 4 bases from V and 5 from J, leaving 15 bases between them. This CDR3 is 15 amino acids long. Germline values: CDR1 SGDLS, CDR2 YYNGEE. The CDR3 bases are TGTGCCAGCAGCCCCCACTCTTCCTCAACCGGGGAGCTGTTTTTT. Protein sequence: CASSPHSSSTGELFF.

The sample holds a few counts of this clone. The chain has TRBV6-5 and TRBJ2-1; 11 bases align to TRBD2. Germline V lookup: CDR1 MNHEY, CDR2 SVGAGI. There are 14 residues in the CDR3. V shed 8 bases and J 8 bases; nucleotides not matched to a gene: 8. The CDR3 sequence is CASHLSGRGDEQFF. The CDR3 nucleotides are TGTGCCAGCCACCTTAGCGGGAGGGGGGATGAGCAGTTCTTC.

This chain uses TRBV5-1 with TRBJ2-1; D not resolved. Trimming took off 0 bases at V and 2 bases at J, with 6 bases between the two ends. The CDR3 runs 14 residues. The germline V gene encodes CDR1 SGHRS and CDR2 YFSETQ. The CDR3 protein is CASSLGDTYNEQFF. The DNA of the CDR3 is TGCGCCAGCAGCTTGGGCGATACCTACAATGAGCAGTTCTTC.

This chain links TRBV3-1 (or the pseudogene TRBV3-2) with TRBJ1-2; D is possibly TRBD1 (6 bases). This CDR3 region has 14 residues. V dropped 2 bases and J dropped 4 bases, with 11 bases sitting between them. Per the germline V gene, CDR1 is LGHDT and CDR2 is YNNKEL (reference sequence). The CDR3 region has the DNA TGTGCCAGCAGCCAACTACAGGGAGCCTATGGCTACACCTTC. This gives the protein CASSQLQGAYGYTF.

This clone has a handful of counts. This chain connects TRBV3-1 (or the pseudogene TRBV3-2) to TRBJ2-3; TRBD2 matches at 12 bases. J gave up 4 bases and V 5 bases, and 10 bases lay outside the gene matches. The germline V gene has CDR1 LGHDT and CDR2 YNNKEL (reference sequence). CDR3 length equals 17 residues. For the CDR3, the DNA is TGTGCCAGCAGCTCAATGCCCTCTAGCGGGGGGGCAGATACGCAGTATTTT. The encoded protein is CASSSMPSSGGADTQYF.

The rearrangement links TRBV7-9 to TRBJ2-1; TRBD2 matches 10 bases. The CDR3 is 15 amino acids. J gave up 4 bases and V 5 bases, and 5 bases lay outside the gene matches. Germline CDR1 is SEHNR and CDR2 is FQNEAQ (reference sequence). In nucleotides, the CDR3 is TGTGCCAGCAGCACTGGGACTAGCGCTTACAATGAGCAGTTCTTC. Translated, it gives CASSTGTSAYNEQFF.

V gene TRBV3-1 (or the pseudogene TRBV3-2) combines with J gene TRBJ1-6, with D possibly TRBD1 on 5 matching bases. V dropped 2 bases and J dropped 7 bases, with 12 bases sitting between them. The germline gives CDR1 LGHDT, CDR2 YNNKEL (reference sequence). CDR3 length equals 15 residues. The CDR3 DNA sequence: TGTGCCAGCAGCCAAAGCAGGGCGCAGAATTCACCCCTCCACTTT. Its protein product is CASSQSRAQNSPLHF.

The chain employs TRBV5-1 and TRBJ2-5; TRBD2 matches 15 bases. This CDR3 has 15 residues. Trimming at V came to 4 bases and at J to 5 bases, leaving 3 bases not matched to a gene. Per the germline V gene, CDR1 is SGHRS and CDR2 is YFSETQ. The CDR3 is CASSIGLAGGETQYF. The CDR3 region has the DNA TGCGCCAGCAGCATAGGACTAGCGGGGGGGGAGACCCAGTACTTC.

This clone showed up just a few times. The chain uses TRBV19 and TRBJ1-3, with unresolved D. Trimming took 4 bases from V and 10 from J, leaving 20 bases between them. This CDR3 has 15 residues. Germline V gene sequence: CDR1 LNHDA, CDR2 SQIVND (reference sequence). This CDR3 is CASSTGVAAGPTIYF. Here the CDR3 DNA reads TGTGCCAGTAGTACCGGTGTGGCAGCGGGTCCTACCATATATTTT. Using reference TRBV19 and TRBJ1-3 for the parts outside the CDR3, the full variable domain is DGGITQSPKYLFRKEGQNVTLSCEQNLNHDAMYWYRQDPGQGLRLIYYSQIVNDFQKGDIAEGYSVSREKKESFPLTVTSAQKNPTAFYLCASSTGVAAGPTIYFGEGSWLTVV.

The gene calls are TRBV6-1 and TRBJ2-7; 7 bases are a match to TRBD2. The CDR3 has 15 amino acids. The V gene's germline CDR1 is MNHNS and CDR2 SASEGT. V lost 2 bases, J lost 3 bases, and 7 bases stayed unmatched. CDR3 sequence: CASSEWASGYYEQYF. CDR3 DNA: TGTGCCAGCAGTGAATGGGCTAGCGGTTACTACGAGCAGTACTTC.

V is TRBV6-5 and J is TRBJ1-5; 7 bases line up with TRBD1. V lost 5 bases, J lost 0 bases, and 4 bases stayed unmatched. Germline V gene lookup returns CDR1 MNHEY and CDR2 SVGAGI. The CDR3 covers 15 residues. The CDR3 spells CASSRGTVSNQPQHF. The CDR3 DNA sequence: TGTGCCAGCAGTAGGGGGACAGTTAGCAATCAGCCCCAGCATTTT.

This clone appeared a few times. Within the sample, other DNA sequences also encode this same CDR3. V and J are TRBV5-1 and TRBJ2-5; 10 bases line up with TRBD1. There are 14 residues in the CDR3. J was trimmed by 4 bases and V by 3 bases; bases with no gene match: 3. Germline CDR1 and CDR2: SGHRS and YFSETQ. CDR3 bases: TGCGCCAGCAGCTCGGGACAGGGGAGAGAGACCCAGTACTTC. Protein product: CASSSGQGRETQYF.

The chain carries TRBV11-1 and TRBJ2-5; 7 bases map to TRBD2. Trimming cost V 5 bases and J 4 bases; bases outside gene matches: 4. The CDR3 has 13 amino acids. CDR1 and CDR2 (germline): SGHAT, FQDESV (reference sequence). CDR3 DNA: TGTGCCAGCAGCGTATTAGCGGGAGAGACCCAGTACTTC. It translates to CASSVLAGETQYF.

The V and J genes are TRBV3-1 (or the pseudogene TRBV3-2) and TRBJ2-7; TRBD1 agrees at 8 bases. Germline assignment: CDR1 LGHDT and CDR2 YNNKEL (reference sequence). J was trimmed by 5 bases and V by 6 bases; bases with no gene match: 6. The CDR3 spans 13 residues. CDR3 in amino acids: CASRVQGAHEQYF. CDR3 coding DNA: TGTGCCAGCAGGGTCCAGGGGGCTCACGAGCAGTACTTC.

This chain uses TRBV7-8 with TRBJ2-7; TRBD2 agrees at 7 bases. The CDR3 is made up of 15 amino acids. V shed 5 bases, J shed 7 bases, and the junction held 14 bases outside the gene matches. CDR1 and CDR2 (germline): SGHVS, FQNEAQ. CDR3 in DNA: TGTGCCAGCAGCCCGGAGGGACTACACCTCAGGGAGCAGTACTTC. Translated, it gives CASSPEGLHLREQYF.

The gene calls are TRBV14 and TRBJ1-3, with D uncertain. The CDR3 is 15 amino acids. Trimming took 3 bases from V and 0 from J, leaving 9 bases between them. From germline, CDR1 is SGHDN and CDR2 FVKESK. Here the CDR3 reads CASSQQANSGNTIYF. DNA for the CDR3: TGTGCCAGCAGCCAGCAGGCTAACTCTGGAAACACCATATATTTT.

J is TRBJ1-2 and V is TRBV28; 12 bases map to TRBD1. The V gene's germline CDR1 is MDHEN and CDR2 SYDVKM. The CDR3 is made up of 16 amino acids. The J segment lost 8 bases and the V segment lost 5 bases, leaving 12 bases of the junction unmatched. The CDR3 coding sequence is TGTGCCAGCAGTGCCCCCCCGGGACAGGGGGCGGAGGGCTACACCTTC. Translating gives CASSAPPGQGAEGYTF.

CDR3 loop: CASSQDLASAYTDTQYF. CDR3 DNA sequence: TGTGCCAGCAGCCAAGATTTGGCTAGCGCCTACACAGATACGCAGTATTTT. The chain couples TRBV4-2 to TRBJ2-3, with D tentatively TRBD2 (6 bases). CDR3 length: 17 residues. The V gene lost 0 bases and the J gene lost 2 bases, with 15 bases spanning the gap. Germline V gene data show CDR1 as LGHNA and CDR2 as YNFKEQ.

The chain employs TRBV28 and TRBJ2-7; possible D gene TRBD1, 5 bases. The germline V gene has CDR1 MDHEN and CDR2 SYDVKM. V lost 5 bases and J lost 1, with 15 bases in between. The CDR3 length is 15 residues. The CDR3 DNA sequence: TGTGCCAGCAGTGGGATGGGGCGGCCTTCCTACGAGCAGTACTTC. Translated: CASSGMGRPSYEQYF. Supplemented by reference TRBV28 and TRBJ2-7, the full variable domain reads DVKVTQSSRYLVKRTGEKVFLECVQDMDHENMFWYRQDPGLGLRLIYFSYDVKMKEKGDIPEGYSVSREKKERFSLILESASTNQTSMYLCASSGMGRPSYEQYFGPGTRLTVT.

The chain employs TRBV5-1 and TRBJ2-7, with D tentatively TRBD2 (5 bases). CDR1 is SGHRS, CDR2 YFSETQ, per germline. The CDR3 spans 14 residues. Between the trimmed V and J ends, which lost 5 bases and 2 bases, there was a span of 14 bases. The CDR3: CASRVTAEAYEQYF. As DNA, the CDR3 is TGCGCCAGCAGAGTAACAGCGGAAGCCTACGAGCAGTACTTC.